These T cell receptor beta chains were read from a single sample in a study of blood T cells in healthy people across ages. MiXCR, applied by TCRdb to the 5' RACE reads, yields one record per CDR3 protein. The sample lists about 670,000 distinct CDR3 sequences, roughly two fifths occurring once. Sequenced input: blood. The receptors were gathered from a man older than 75 in good health. Each CDR3 is given with its conserved first and last residue. A D gene is named only where the DNA matches it firmly. Size is omitted from some rows. Given values are once, few, many or a class for expanded clones.

J gene | V gene | D gene | clone size | CDR3 protein | CDR3 DNA
TRBJ2-7 | TRBV9 | - | - | CASSVADFSYNEQYF | TGTGCCAGCAGCGTAGCGGACTTCTCCTACAATGAGCAGTACTTC
TRBJ2-4 | TRBV10-1 | - | many | CASNRDQRPKNIQYF | TGCGCCAGCAACCGGGACCAGAGGCCCAAAAACATTCAGTACTTC
TRBJ2-4 | TRBV6-2/TRBV6-3 | TRBD2 | - | CASSSLAGGLAKNIQYF | TGTGCCAGCAGTAGCCTAGCGGGAGGGTTAGCCAAAAACATTCAGTACTTC
TRBJ2-1 | TRBV3-1 | TRBD2 | few | CASSQGWGGLAGFNEQFF | TGTGCCAGCAGCCAAGGATGGGGAGGCCTAGCGGGGTTCAATGAGCAGTTCTTC
TRBJ2-1 | TRBV12-3/TRBV12-4 | TRBD2 | many | CASSPELGGGHNEQFF | TGTGCCAGCAGTCCCGAACTTGGCGGGGGGCACAATGAGCAGTTCTTC
TRBJ2-7 | TRBV4-3 | - | - | CASSSGITYNEQYF | TGCGCCAGCAGTTCAGGTATAACCTACAATGAGCAGTACTTC
TRBJ1-2 | TRBV7-2 | - | - | CASSLGQPLSGYTF | TGTGCCAGCAGCTTAGGGCAGCCCCTATCTGGCTACACCTTC
TRBJ2-5 | TRBV2 | TRBD1 | - | CVSSIAGTGYQETQYF | TGTGTCAGCAGCATAGCCGGGACAGGTTACCAAGAGACCCAGTACTTC
TRBJ2-3 | TRBV20-1 | TRBD2 | - | CSARASGISTDTQYF | TGCAGTGCTAGGGCTAGCGGGATTTCCACAGATACGCAGTATTTT
TRBJ1-2 | TRBV11-2 | TRBD1 | once | CASTHYRGLAYGYTF | TGTGCCAGCACACACTACAGGGGATTGGCCTATGGCTACACCTTC
TRBJ2-3 | TRBV7-2 | TRBD2 | - | CASSLARTSGGDTQYF | TGTGCCAGCAGCTTAGCAAGGACTAGCGGGGGGGATACGCAGTATTTT
TRBJ1-1 | TRBV29-1 | - | many | CSVEGGWPWDTEAFF | TGCAGCGTTGAGGGGGGTTGGCCATGGGACACTGAAGCTTTCTTT
TRBJ2-5 | TRBV7-2 | - | many | CASSSNTGQAQYF | TGTGCCAGCAGCTCTAACACGGGCCAAGCCCAGTACTTC
TRBJ1-2 | TRBV20-1 | - | once | CSASRQSYGYTF | TGCAGTGCTAGCCGACAGAGCTATGGCTACACCTTC
TRBJ2-5 | TRBV20-1 | - | few | CSARDSLAPQETQYF | TGCAGTGCTAGAGATTCTCTAGCGCCTCAAGAGACCCAGTACTTC